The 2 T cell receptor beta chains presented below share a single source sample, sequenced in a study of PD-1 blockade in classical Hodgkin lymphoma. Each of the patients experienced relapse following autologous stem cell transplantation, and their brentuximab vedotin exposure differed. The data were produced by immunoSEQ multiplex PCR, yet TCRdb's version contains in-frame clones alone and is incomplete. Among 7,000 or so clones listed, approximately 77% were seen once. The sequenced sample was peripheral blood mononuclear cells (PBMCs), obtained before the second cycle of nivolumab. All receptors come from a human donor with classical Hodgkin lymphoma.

For the CDR3, the DNA is TGTGCCAGCAGCTTGGTGGGATTGTCGGGAGGCTACACCTTC. Protein: CASSLVGLSGGYTF. The gene calls are TRBV7-2 and TRBJ1-2; D gene unclear. Germline CDR1 SGHTA, CDR2 FQGNSA. The CDR3 consists of 14 residues. V was clipped by 3 bases and J by 8 bases, with 16 bases between them.

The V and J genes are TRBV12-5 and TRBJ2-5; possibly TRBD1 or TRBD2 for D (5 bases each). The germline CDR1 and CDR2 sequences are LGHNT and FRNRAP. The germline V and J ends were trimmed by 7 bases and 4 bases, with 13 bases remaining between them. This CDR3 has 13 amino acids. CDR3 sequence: CASAAGTSETQYF. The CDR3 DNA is TGTGCTAGTGCAGCCGGGACGTCAGAGACCCAGTACTTC.